This T cell receptor beta chain was sequenced for a study of technical replicates of blood from several donors listed by TCRdb under 2017. V sheds 2 bases and J sheds 1 base, leaving 5 bases between their ends. CDR3 length: 13 amino acids, cysteine to phenylalanine. Only CDR3 DNA is held: 39 bases, read in frame from base 1. CDR1 and CDR2, per the germline V gene, are KGHSH and LQKENI. The library was built by means of the immunoSEQ multiplex PCR assay. TCRdb obtained this table from immuneACCESS and retained in-frame rearrangements with V and J assigned. These tables miss some clones; where compared with another copy, unresolved V genes account for less than half of the shortfall, and the remainder is unexplained. Here the sample has approximately 95,000 clones; roughly 96% occur a single time. Around 0.3% of the sample is in the top ten clones. Regarding this clone: This receptor's antigen is unknown. No base quality information exists; no much larger clone differs at one position.

This TCR was recovered from a human donor in good health. This chain joins TRBV18 to TRBJ1-1; 5 matching bases give a weak D call of TRBD1. Specimen: T cells isolated from PBMCs. The CDR3 here reads CASSPGANTEAFF. The DNA sequence is as follows: TGTGCCAGCTCACCAGGGGCGAACACTGAAGCTTTCTTT.